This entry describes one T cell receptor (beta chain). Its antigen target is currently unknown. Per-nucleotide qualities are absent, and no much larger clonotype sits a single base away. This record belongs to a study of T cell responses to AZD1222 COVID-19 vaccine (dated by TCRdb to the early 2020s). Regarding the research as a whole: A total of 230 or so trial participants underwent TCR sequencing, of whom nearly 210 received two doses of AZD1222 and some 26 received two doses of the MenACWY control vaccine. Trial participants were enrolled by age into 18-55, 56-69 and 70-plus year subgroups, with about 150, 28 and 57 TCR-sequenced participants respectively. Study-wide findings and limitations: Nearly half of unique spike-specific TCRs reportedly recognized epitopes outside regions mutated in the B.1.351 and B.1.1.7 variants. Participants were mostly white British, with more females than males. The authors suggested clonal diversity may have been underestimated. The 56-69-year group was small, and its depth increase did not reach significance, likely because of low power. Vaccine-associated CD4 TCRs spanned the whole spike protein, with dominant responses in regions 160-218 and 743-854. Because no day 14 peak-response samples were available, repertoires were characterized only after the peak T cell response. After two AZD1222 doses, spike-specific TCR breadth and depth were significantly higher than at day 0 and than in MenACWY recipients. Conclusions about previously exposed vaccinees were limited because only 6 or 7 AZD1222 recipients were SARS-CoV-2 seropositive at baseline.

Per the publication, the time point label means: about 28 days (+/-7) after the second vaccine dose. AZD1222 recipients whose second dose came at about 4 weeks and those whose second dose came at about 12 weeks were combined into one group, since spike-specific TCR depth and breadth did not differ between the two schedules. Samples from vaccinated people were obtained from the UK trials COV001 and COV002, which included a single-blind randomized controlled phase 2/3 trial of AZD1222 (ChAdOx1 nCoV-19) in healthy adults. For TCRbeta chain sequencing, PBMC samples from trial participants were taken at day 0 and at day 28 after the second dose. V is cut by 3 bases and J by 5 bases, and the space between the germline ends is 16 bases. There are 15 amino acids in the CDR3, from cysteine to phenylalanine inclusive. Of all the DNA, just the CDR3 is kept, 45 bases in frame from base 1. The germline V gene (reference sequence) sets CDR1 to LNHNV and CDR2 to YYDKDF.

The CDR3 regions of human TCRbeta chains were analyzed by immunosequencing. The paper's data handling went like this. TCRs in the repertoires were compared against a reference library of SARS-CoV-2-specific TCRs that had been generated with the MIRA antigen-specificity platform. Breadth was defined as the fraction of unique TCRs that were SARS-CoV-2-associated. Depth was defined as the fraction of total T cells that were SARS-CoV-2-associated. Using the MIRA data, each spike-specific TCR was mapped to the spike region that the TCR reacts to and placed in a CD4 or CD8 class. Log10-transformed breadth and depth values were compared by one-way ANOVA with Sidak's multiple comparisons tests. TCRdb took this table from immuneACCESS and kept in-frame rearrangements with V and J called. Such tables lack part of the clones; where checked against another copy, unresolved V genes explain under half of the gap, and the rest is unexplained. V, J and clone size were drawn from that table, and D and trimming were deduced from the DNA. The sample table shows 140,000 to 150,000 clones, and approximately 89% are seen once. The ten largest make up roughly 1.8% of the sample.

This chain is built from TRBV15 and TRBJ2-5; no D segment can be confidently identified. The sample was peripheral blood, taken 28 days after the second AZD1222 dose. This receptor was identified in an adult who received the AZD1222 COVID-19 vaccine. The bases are TGTGCCACCAGCAGCCAACGACCCATGGGGGAGACCCAGTACTTC. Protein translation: CATSSQRPMGETQYF.